This record looks at one T cell receptor (beta chain) sequence and its context. The V end lost 8 bases, the J end lost 0 bases, and 10 bases lay between the germline ends. Germline V lookup: CDR1 SQVTM, CDR2 ANQGSEA. CDR3 size: 12 residues. This sample is part of a study of blood T cell repertoires in COVID-19. The wider study: Sources were T cells, B-cell-depleted T cells, or PBMCs; the material itself was cDNA or gDNA.

Original handling: Quantification of nucleated cells was approximated via reference gene primer amplification. Sequencing used immunoSEQ multiplex PCR; TCRdb keeps in-frame clones, though not all of them. Clone size and the V and J calls come from that table; the DNA yielded D and trimming. The repertoire consists of approximately 350,000 clones, with approximately 90% occurring once and the leading ten covering 2.5% to 4%. The chain uses TRBV29-1 and TRBJ1-1; D is perhaps TRBD1 (5 bases). Sequenced sample: peripheral blood. This clonotype was obtained from a woman under 30 who had recovered from COVID-19. CDR3 amino acids: CSSGLLNTEAFF. DNA for the CDR3: TGCAGCTCGGGACTTCTGAACACTGAAGCTTTCTTT.